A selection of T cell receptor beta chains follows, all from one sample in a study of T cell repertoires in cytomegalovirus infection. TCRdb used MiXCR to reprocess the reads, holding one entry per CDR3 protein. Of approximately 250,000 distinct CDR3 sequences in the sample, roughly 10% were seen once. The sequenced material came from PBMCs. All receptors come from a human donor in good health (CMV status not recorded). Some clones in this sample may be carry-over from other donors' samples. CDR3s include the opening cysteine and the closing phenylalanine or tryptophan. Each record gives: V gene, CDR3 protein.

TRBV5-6	CASSAVVGSITGELFF
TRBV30	CAWNYGQNTEAFF
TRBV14	CASSRRARYNEQFF
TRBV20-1	CSASSLGPDGSNQPQHF
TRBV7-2	CASSLDRGDTDTQYF
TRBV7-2	CASSLVGIGQPQHF
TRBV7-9	CASSPYGQGAKSYEQYF
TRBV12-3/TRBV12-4	CASSLQLGTSYEQYF
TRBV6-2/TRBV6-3	CASKGPHQGFGTEAFF
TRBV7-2	CASSLVGGTPYNEQFF
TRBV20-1	CSASARWGDEKLFF
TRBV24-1	CATSDLGPTDTQYF
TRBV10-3	CATRPGGTYEQYF
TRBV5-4	CASSWAGGPETQYF
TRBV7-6	CASSLDRTTTNEKLFF
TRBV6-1	CASSEAGNTEAFF
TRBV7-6	CATHKPGQSSYNSPLHF
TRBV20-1	CSARPIAGRTSYEQYF
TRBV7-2	CASSEGGGVGEKLFF
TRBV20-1	CSARGRLGPTNEQFF
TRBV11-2	CASSRHQGEPYEQYF
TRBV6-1	CASSPGRGQNYEQYF
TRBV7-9	CASSPSEGAAYEQYF
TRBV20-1	CSARADDRGRFSGNTIYF
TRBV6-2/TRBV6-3	CAIQGYADTEAFF
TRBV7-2	CASSPFGTGDYEQYF
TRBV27	CASSLRQGGSDGYTF
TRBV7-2	CASSSRDRRTSELFF
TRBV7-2	CASSLVEVTSYSPLHF
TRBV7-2	CASSLAPGLNPGYTF
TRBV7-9	CASSLIGGRGADTQYF
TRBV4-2	CASSQDGRTSGGETQYF
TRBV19	CASGQGTYAEKLFF
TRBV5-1	CASSLVVGQSYEQYF
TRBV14	CASGLRGVSSYEQYF
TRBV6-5	CASRLAGEAYEQYF
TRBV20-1	CSAPNRGRNDQPQHF
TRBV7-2	CASSLWASSGTDTQYF
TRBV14	CASSQDGRGRRESGELFF